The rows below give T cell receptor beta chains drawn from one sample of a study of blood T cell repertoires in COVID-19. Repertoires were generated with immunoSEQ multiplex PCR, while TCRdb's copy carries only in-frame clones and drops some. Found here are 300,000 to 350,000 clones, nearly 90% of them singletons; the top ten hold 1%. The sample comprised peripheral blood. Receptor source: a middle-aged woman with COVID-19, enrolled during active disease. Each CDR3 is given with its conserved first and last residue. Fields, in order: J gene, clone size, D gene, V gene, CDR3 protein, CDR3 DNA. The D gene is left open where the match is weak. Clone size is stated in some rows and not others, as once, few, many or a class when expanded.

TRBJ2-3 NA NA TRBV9 CASSGPQTDTQYF TGTGCCAGCAGCGGGCCCCAGACAGATACGCAGTATTTT
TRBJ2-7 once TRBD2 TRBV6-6 CASSYGGRDEQYF TGTGCCAGCAGTTACGGGGGGAGGGACGAGCAGTACTTC
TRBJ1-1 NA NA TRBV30 CAWSTGGSPEAFF TGTGCCTGGAGTACCGGGGGAAGTCCTGAAGCTTTCTTT
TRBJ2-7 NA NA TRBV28 CASGPSYEQYF TGTGCCAGCGGCCCCTCCTACGAGCAGTACTTC
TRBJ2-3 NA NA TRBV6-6 CASSYSPGSYTDTQYF TGTGCCAGCAGTTACTCGCCCGGGTCCTACACAGATACGCAGTATTTT
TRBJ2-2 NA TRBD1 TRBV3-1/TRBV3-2 CASRNRGSGELFF TGTGCCAGCAGAAACAGGGGGTCCGGGGAGCTGTTTTTT
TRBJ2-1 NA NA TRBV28 CASSSAAPWDEQFF TGTGCCAGCAGTTCGGCGGCCCCGTGGGATGAGCAGTTCTTC
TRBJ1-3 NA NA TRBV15 CATSRRGGGNTIYF TGTGCCACCAGCCGTAGGGGTGGGGGAAACACCATATATTTT
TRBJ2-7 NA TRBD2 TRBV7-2 CASSFKGRTSGRMGYEQYF TGTGCCAGCAGCTTTAAGGGTCGGACTAGCGGGAGAATGGGGTACGAGCAGTACTTC
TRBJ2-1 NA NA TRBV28 CASVRRGDNEQFF TGTGCCAGCGTGCGGAGGGGAGACAATGAGCAGTTCTTC
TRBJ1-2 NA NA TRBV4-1 CASQGSYGYTF TGCGCCAGCCAAGGGAGCTATGGCTACACCTTC
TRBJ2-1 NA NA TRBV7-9 CASSLGVRGETRQFF TGTGCCAGCAGCTTAGGAGTCAGGGGGGAAACGAGGCAGTTCTTC
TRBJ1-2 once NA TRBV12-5 CASSLGQYNYGYTF TGTGCTAGTTCCCTTGGACAGTATAACTATGGCTACACCTTC
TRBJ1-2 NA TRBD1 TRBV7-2 CASSSDRANYGYTF TGTGCCAGCAGCTCCGACAGGGCTAACTATGGCTACACCTTC
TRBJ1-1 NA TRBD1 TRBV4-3 CASSQLQGVGEAFF TGCGCCAGCAGCCAACTACAGGGGGTAGGTGAAGCTTTCTTT
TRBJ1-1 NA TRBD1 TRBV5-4 CASGRGGTGNTEAFF TGTGCCAGCGGGCGTGGGGGGACAGGGAACACTGAAGCTTTCTTT
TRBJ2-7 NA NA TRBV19 CASSRGVAYEQYF TGTGCCAGTAGCAGGGGGGTCGCCTACGAGCAGTACTTC
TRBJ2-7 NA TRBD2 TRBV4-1 CASSKGLAGDLSYEQYF TGCGCCAGCAGCAAAGGACTAGCGGGCGACCTTTCCTACGAGCAGTACTTC
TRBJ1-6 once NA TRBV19 CASSPSGVGNSPLHF TGTGCCAGTAGCCCGTCCGGGGTGGGTAATTCACCCCTCCACTTT
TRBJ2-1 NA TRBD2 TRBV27 CASSPHRLAGGNEQFF TGTGCCAGCAGTCCCCACCGACTAGCGGGAGGGAATGAGCAGTTCTTC
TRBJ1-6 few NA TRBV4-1 CASSQDRVYNSPLHF TGCGCCAGCAGCCAAGACAGGGTCTATAATTCACCCCTCCACTTT
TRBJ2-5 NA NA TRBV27 CASSAAGGGQETQYF TGTGCCAGCAGTGCCGCAGGGGGAGGTCAAGAGACCCAGTACTTC
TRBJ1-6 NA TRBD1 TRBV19 CASSIGRDRPYNSPLHF TGTGCCAGTAGTATAGGACGGGACAGGCCGTATAATTCACCCCTCCACTTT
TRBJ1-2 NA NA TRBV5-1 CASSSGGAFGYTF TGCGCCAGCAGCTCGGGAGGGGCGTTCGGCTACACCTTC
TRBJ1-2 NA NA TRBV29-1 CSVERRNYGYTF TGCAGCGTTGAGCGGAGGAACTATGGCTACACCTTC
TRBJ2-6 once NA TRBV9 CASSVEWGERLGAGANVLTF TGTGCCAGCAGCGTAGAGTGGGGGGAACGATTAGGGGCTGGGGCCAACGTCCTGACTTTC
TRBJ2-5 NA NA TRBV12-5 CASGWTSGFQETQYF TGTGCTAGTGGTTGGACCAGCGGGTTCCAAGAGACCCAGTACTTC
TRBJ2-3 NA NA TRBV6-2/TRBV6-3 CASSHTDTQYF TGTGCCAGCAGTCACACAGATACGCAGTATTTT
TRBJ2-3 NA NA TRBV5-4 CASSPPTSTDTQYF TGTGCCAGCAGCCCCCCCACTAGCACAGATACGCAGTATTTT
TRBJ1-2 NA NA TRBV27 CASRPSGGHYGYTF TGTGCCAGCAGACCCTCGGGGGGGCACTATGGCTACACCTTC
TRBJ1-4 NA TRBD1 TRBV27 CASRGQAVNEKLFF TGTGCCAGCAGAGGACAGGCCGTTAATGAAAAACTGTTTTTT
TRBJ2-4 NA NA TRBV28 CASSLEGVNIQYF TGTGCCAGCAGTTTAGAAGGGGTAAACATTCAGTACTTC
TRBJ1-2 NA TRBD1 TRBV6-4 CASSPKTGNYGYTF TGTGCCAGCAGTCCTAAGACAGGGAACTATGGCTACACCTTC
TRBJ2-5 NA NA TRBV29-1 CSGLTYRAAQETQYF TGCAGCGGCCTTACCTACAGGGCCGCCCAAGAGACCCAGTACTTC
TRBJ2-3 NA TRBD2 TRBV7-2 CASSSSPFPGLPGGTQYF TGTGCCAGCAGCTCGTCCCCGTTCCCTGGACTCCCGGGAGGTACGCAGTATTTT
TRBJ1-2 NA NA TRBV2 CASSRTTNYGYTF TGTGCCAGCAGCCGAACAACAAACTATGGCTACACCTTC
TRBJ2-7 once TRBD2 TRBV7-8 CASSLMGGNYYEQYF TGTGCCAGCAGCTTGATGGGGGGGAACTACTACGAGCAGTACTTC
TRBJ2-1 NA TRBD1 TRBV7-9 CASSPAVGQGVYNEQFF TGTGCCAGCAGCCCCGCTGTGGGACAGGGGGTCTACAATGAGCAGTTCTTC
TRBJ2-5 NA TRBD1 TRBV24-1 CATSDPGTVEFRETQYF TGTGCCACCAGTGACCCCGGGACAGTGGAATTTAGGGAGACCCAGTACTTC
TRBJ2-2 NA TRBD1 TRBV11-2 CASSSRTGGNTGELFF TGTGCCAGCAGTTCAAGGACAGGGGGCAACACCGGGGAGCTGTTTTTT
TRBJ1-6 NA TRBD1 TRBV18 CASSAGQGSVFPLHF TGTGCCAGCTCAGCCGGACAGGGAAGCGTTTTTCCCCTCCACTTT
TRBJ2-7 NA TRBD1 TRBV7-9 CASSRDRGLYEQYF TGTGCCAGCAGCCGGGACAGGGGGCTCTACGAGCAGTACTTC
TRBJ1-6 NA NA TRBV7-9 CASSLLGAGSPLHF TGTGCCAGCAGCTTACTGGGGGCGGGTTCACCCCTCCACTTT
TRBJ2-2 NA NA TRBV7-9 CASTNYRVPNTGELFF TGTGCCAGCACCAATTACAGGGTCCCGAACACCGGGGAGCTGTTTTTT
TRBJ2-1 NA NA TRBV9 CASSVVLDGEQFF TGTGCCAGCAGCGTAGTGCTAGATGGTGAGCAGTTCTTC
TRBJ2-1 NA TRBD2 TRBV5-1 CASTSGGVYNEQFF TGCGCCAGCACTAGCGGGGGGGTGTACAATGAGCAGTTCTTC
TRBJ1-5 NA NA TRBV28 CASSLRVQGQPQHF TGTGCCAGCAGTCTCAGGGTCCAAGGTCAGCCCCAGCATTTT
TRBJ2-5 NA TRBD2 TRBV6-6 CASSLGAGGPWTQYF TGTGCCAGCAGTTTAGGAGCGGGGGGGCCCTGGACCCAGTACTTC
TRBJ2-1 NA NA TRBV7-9 CASSPSEYNEQFF TGTGCCAGCAGTCCTAGCGAGTACAATGAGCAGTTCTTC
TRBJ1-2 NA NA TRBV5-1 CASSSIPQGVNYGYTF TGCGCCAGCAGCTCGATTCCACAGGGAGTTAACTATGGCTACACCTTC
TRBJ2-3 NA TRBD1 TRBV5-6 CASSLVGGASTGGADTQYF TGTGCCAGCAGCTTGGTGGGAGGTGCAAGCACAGGGGGCGCAGATACGCAGTATTTT
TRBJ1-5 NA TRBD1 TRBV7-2 CASSLRQGSKQPQHF TGTGCCAGCAGCTTAAGACAGGGATCAAAACAGCCCCAGCATTTT
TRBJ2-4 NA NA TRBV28 CASSPPTVLKNIQYF TGTGCCAGCAGTCCTCCGACAGTATTAAAAAACATTCAGTACTTC
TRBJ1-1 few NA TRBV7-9 CASSFGGAVEAFF TGTGCCAGCAGCTTTGGGGGCGCGGTGGAAGCTTTCTTT